The rows below give T cell receptor beta chains drawn from one sample of a study of blood T cell repertoires in COVID-19. Sequenced by immunoSEQ multiplex PCR; TCRdb stores in-frame clones only, minus some. The sample lists over 150,000 clones; around 81% were seen once. Material for sequencing was peripheral blood. The receptor set was obtained from a man between 65 and 79 years old with active or convalescent COVID-19. The CDR3 runs from the conserved cysteine through the conserved F or W. D genes are given only for firm matches. The size of a clone is reported for some rows only, either as once, few or many, or as a class for expanded clones.

j_gene,abundance,v_gene,d_gene,CDR3nt,CDR3aa
TRBJ1-4,-,TRBV6-5,-,TGTGCCAGCAGTTACCTTGGCGGTGCAACTAATGAAAAACTGTTTTTT,CASSYLGGATNEKLFF
TRBJ2-1,-,TRBV4-3,-,TGCGCCAGCAGCCAAGATGGCGCTAGCGTTCACAATGAGCAGTTCTTC,CASSQDGASVHNEQFF
TRBJ1-5,-,TRBV18,TRBD1,TGTGCCAGCTCACGGGACAGGGTCGGGAGCAATCAGCCCCAGCATTTT,CASSRDRVGSNQPQHF
TRBJ2-1,-,TRBV7-2,-,TGTGCCAGCAGCTTACGGGGGGCCGGCTCCTACAATGAGCAGTTCTTC,CASSLRGAGSYNEQFF
TRBJ2-1,-,TRBV5-4,TRBD1,TGTGCCAGCAGCCCGGAATACGGGACAGGGGTCCTGGGTGAGCAGTTCTTC,CASSPEYGTGVLGEQFF
TRBJ1-5,-,TRBV5-8,-,TGTGCCAGCAGCTTGGGGACGGGATATAGCAATCAGCCCCAGCATTTT,CASSLGTGYSNQPQHF
TRBJ2-4,once,TRBV27,TRBD1,TGTGCCAGCAGGCCGGACAGGGGGGCCAAAAACATTCAGTACTTC,CASRPDRGAKNIQYF
TRBJ2-3,-,TRBV18,TRBD2,TGTGCCAGCTCGCATTTGGGACTAGCGGGGGCAGGGACAGATACGCAGTATTTT,CASSHLGLAGAGTDTQYF
TRBJ2-7,-,TRBV19,-,TGTGCCAGTAGCCTCCGGGGGGACAGGAAGGCAGACGAGCAGTACTTC,CASSLRGDRKADEQYF
TRBJ2-3,-,TRBV9,TRBD1,TGTGCCAGCAGCGGATACAGGGGGGCCCCAGATACGCAGTATTTT,CASSGYRGAPDTQYF
TRBJ1-2,-,TRBV4-1,-,TGCGCCAGCAGCCCGGGAGAATCTAACTATGGCTACACCTTC,CASSPGESNYGYTF
TRBJ1-5,-,TRBV19,TRBD1,TGTGCCAGTAGTACGGACAGGGGGCGGAATCAGCCCCAGCATTTT,CASSTDRGRNQPQHF
TRBJ1-5,few,TRBV5-8,TRBD1,TGTGCCAGCAGCTTGTACAGGGGGCTGCGAAATCAGCCCCAGCATTTT,CASSLYRGLRNQPQHF
TRBJ2-5,-,TRBV12-3/TRBV12-4,-,TGTGCCAGCAGTTTAACAGGGTCGGAGACCCAGTACTTC,CASSLTGSETQYF
TRBJ2-5,-,TRBV9,-,TGTGCCAGCAGCGCCACAGGGGCGGGGGAGACCCAGTACTTC,CASSATGAGETQYF
TRBJ2-3,-,TRBV6-5,TRBD1,TGTGCCAGCACTCGGGACAGGGCAGATACGCAGTATTTT,CASTRDRADTQYF
TRBJ1-2,-,TRBV15,TRBD1,TGTGCCACCAGCGGGACAGGGCACTATGGCTACACCTTC,CATSGTGHYGYTF
TRBJ1-1,-,TRBV6-5,-,TGTGCCAGCAGTTACGACAGAGTGAACACTGAAGCTTTCTTT,CASSYDRVNTEAFF
TRBJ2-3,-,TRBV18,TRBD2,TGTGCCAGCTCACAGGGACTAGAAAGCACAGATACGCAGTATTTT,CASSQGLESTDTQYF
TRBJ1-1,-,TRBV3-1/TRBV3-2,TRBD1,TGTGCCAGCAGCCCGGGACAGGATAGGGCTGAAGCTTTCTTT,CASSPGQDRAEAFF
TRBJ2-1,-,TRBV18,-,TGTGCCAGCTCACCACGGATTAGGGGGGGCGATCCCGACAATGAGCAGTTCTTC,CASSPRIRGGDPDNEQFF
TRBJ1-1,-,TRBV7-2,-,TGTGCCAGCAGCTTAGGGGGGCGCACAAGCACTGAAGCTTTCTTT,CASSLGGRTSTEAFF
TRBJ2-2,-,TRBV24-1,TRBD1,TGTGCCACCAGGGGACAGGGGAACACCGGGGAGCTGTTTTTT,CATRGQGNTGELFF
TRBJ1-5,-,TRBV7-2,TRBD1,TGTGCCAGCAGCTCGGGACAGGGGGCGAGAAATCAGCCCCAGCATTTT,CASSSGQGARNQPQHF
TRBJ1-6,-,TRBV27,TRBD1,TGTGCCAGCACTCGACAGGGGTCCTATAATTCACCCCTCCACTTT,CASTRQGSYNSPLHF
TRBJ1-2,-,TRBV19,-,TGTGCCAGTAGTCTAGCGCCAAAGGACAGTTGGACTAACTATGGCTACACCTTC,CASSLAPKDSWTNYGYTF
TRBJ2-3,once,TRBV19,TRBD2,TGTGCCAGTAGCAGGAGGACTAGCGGGTGGACAGATACGCAGTATTTT,CASSRRTSGWTDTQYF
TRBJ2-1,-,TRBV2,TRBD2,TGTGCCAGCAGTGGCCTTGGGACTAGCGGGACCTACAATGAGCAGTTCTTC,CASSGLGTSGTYNEQFF
TRBJ1-2,once,TRBV23-1,-,TGCGCCAGCAAGACTCCACGCCGAAAGCGACGTGGCTACACCTTC,CASKTPRRKRRGYTF
TRBJ1-6,-,TRBV4-1,TRBD1,TGCGCCAGCAGCCAAGAGACAGGGCCAGGATCACCCCTCCACTTT,CASSQETGPGSPLHF
TRBJ1-2,-,TRBV27,TRBD1,TGTGCCAGCAGGCCGGAAACAGGGGCTAACTATGGCTACACCTTC,CASRPETGANYGYTF
TRBJ1-2,-,TRBV6-5,TRBD1,TGTGCCAGCGAAAGTATCAGGGGGCTGGACTATGGCTACACCTTC,CASESIRGLDYGYTF
TRBJ2-5,-,TRBV7-6,-,TGTGCCAGCAGCTTAAGACAGAAAGAGACCCAGTACTTC,CASSLRQKETQYF
TRBJ2-1,-,TRBV7-9,TRBD2,TGTGCCAGCACGGAGCTAGCGGGAGAGTACAATGAGCAGTTCTTC,CASTELAGEYNEQFF
TRBJ2-2,-,TRBV27,TRBD1,TGTGCCAGCAGTTTTAACCCCCAGGGGGCGGGCACCGGGGAGCTGTTTTTT,CASSFNPQGAGTGELFF
TRBJ2-1,-,TRBV11-2,TRBD2,TGTGCCAGCAGCGTGGGACTAGCGGGAGTTGAGCAGTTCTTC,CASSVGLAGVEQFF
TRBJ2-7,-,TRBV6-5,TRBD1,TGTGCCAGCATCCAACAGGGGCGAAGCTCCTACGAGCAGTACTTC,CASIQQGRSSYEQYF
TRBJ2-6,-,TRBV5-1,TRBD2,TGCGCCAGCAGCTTCGGGGCGGGGGGCTCTGGGGCCAACGTCCTGACTTTC,CASSFGAGGSGANVLTF
TRBJ1-5,few,TRBV6-2/TRBV6-3,TRBD1,TGTGCCAGCAGTTCAGGGGGTCTGGGGAATCAGCCCCAGCATTTT,CASSSGGLGNQPQHF
TRBJ1-3,-,TRBV28,-,TGTGCCAGCAGTTTAGTATCGAGGGGGAACACCATATATTTT,CASSLVSRGNTIYF
TRBJ2-5,-,TRBV7-2,-,TGTGCCAGCAGCTTAAGGAGGACTGGCGTCGGGGAGACCCAGTACTTC,CASSLRRTGVGETQYF
TRBJ2-7,-,TRBV15,-,TGTGCCACCAGCAGAGATCGGACCCGGAGGGAGCAGTACTTC,CATSRDRTRREQYF
TRBJ2-7,few,TRBV20-1,-,TGCAGTGCTAGGGGCCCCAGTTGGCAGTACTTC,CSARGPSWQYF
TRBJ2-3,-,TRBV19,-,TGTGCCAGTAGTATCCTCCCTGTAGATACGCAGTATTTT,CASSILPVDTQYF
TRBJ2-7,-,TRBV29-1,-,TGCAGCGTTGAAGATCCGGATAGCGGCTACGAGCAGTACTTC,CSVEDPDSGYEQYF
TRBJ2-5,-,TRBV28,-,TGTGCCAGCAGTCTCCTAAGGGGCGTAGAGACCCAGTACTTC,CASSLLRGVETQYF
TRBJ1-1,-,TRBV11-2,-,TGTGCCAGCAGCCCCGGGGGTCCTGAAGCTTTCTTT,CASSPGGPEAFF
TRBJ2-2,-,TRBV27,TRBD2,TGTGCCAGCCGAAAGCGGGGTAACACCGGGGAGCTGTTTTTT,CASRKRGNTGELFF
TRBJ2-7,-,TRBV11-2,-,TGTGCCAGCAGCTTAGGGAGGGTGGGCTACGAGCAGTACTTC,CASSLGRVGYEQYF
TRBJ2-7,once,TRBV9,TRBD2,TGTGCCAGCAGCGTAGGGGGGGGTACCAAGGACCGCTACGAGCAGTACTTC,CASSVGGGTKDRYEQYF